These 11 T cell receptor beta chains share one sample of origin, sequenced in a study of blood T cell repertoires in COVID-19. Only in-frame clones appear in the TCRdb table, and some are missing; sequencing was by immunoSEQ multiplex PCR. The sample yields about 75,000 clones, more than 80% seen once. Sequencing used peripheral blood. The source is a human donor in a cohort sampled during active COVID-19.

V is TRBV12-3 or TRBV12-4 and J is TRBJ2-1, with D maybe TRBD2 (6 bases). Trimming pared 10 bases from V and 12 bases from J, leaving 22 bases between. The CDR3 loop spans 13 amino acids. CDR3 DNA sequence: TGTGCCACCGTGCGGGGTGCTCGGCTTCCGCAGTTCTTC. Its protein product is CATVRGARLPQFF.

V and J are TRBV10-2 and TRBJ1-5; 9 nucleotides line up with TRBD1. The CDR3 consists of 14 residues. Germline lookup yields CDR1 WSHSY and CDR2 SAAADI. Trimming removed 4 bases from V and 8 bases from J; junction bases left unmatched: 6. This chain's CDR3 is CASSAQGAREPQHF. CDR3 in DNA: TGCGCCAGCAGTGCACAGGGGGCTCGGGAGCCCCAGCATTTT.

This clone was seen a few times. The chain employs TRBV5-1 and TRBJ2-7; the D is unclear. The CDR3 has 15 residues. V gave up 0 bases and J gave up 3 bases, with 13 bases separating them. The V gene's germline CDR1 is SGHRS and CDR2 YFSETQ. The CDR3 protein is CASSLESGLGYEQYF. The CDR3 DNA reads as TGCGCCAGCAGCTTGGAGTCAGGCTTAGGCTACGAGCAGTACTTC.

The gene calls are TRBV18 and TRBJ1-6; 7 positions match TRBD1. Germline values: CDR1 KGHSH, CDR2 LQKENI. The CDR3 consists of 14 residues. Trimming took 2 bases from V and 14 from J; bases not matched to a gene: 9. CDR3 sequence: CASSPGTDGFALHF. The CDR3 DNA sequence: TGTGCCAGCTCACCAGGGACAGACGGGTTCGCCCTCCACTTT.

The chain links TRBV2 to TRBJ2-1, with 10 bases aligning to TRBD1. With V trimmed by 7 bases and J by 4 bases, 4 bases remained unmatched. Germline lookup yields CDR1 SNHLY and CDR2 FYNNEI. The CDR3 has 14 residues. The CDR3 DNA follows: TGTGCCAGCAAACCGGGACAGGGGTACAATGAGCAGTTCTTC. It translates to CASKPGQGYNEQFF.

This chain joins TRBV15 and TRBJ2-7; D perhaps matches TRBD2 (5 bases). This CDR3 has 17 amino acids. Germline V CDR1 and CDR2: LNHNV, YYDKDF (reference sequence). The V end was cut by 0 bases, the J end by 0 bases, with 15 bases between. Here the CDR3 DNA reads TGTGCCACCAGCAGAGATGAGGGCCTGGGCAGCTCCTACGAGCAGTACTTC. It specifies CATSRDEGLGSSYEQYF.

The V gene is TRBV6-6, the J gene TRBJ2-2; TRBD1 might be the D (6 bases). V was clipped by 4 bases and J by 1 base, with 13 bases between them. CDR1 and CDR2 from the germline V gene are MNHNY and SVGAGI (reference sequence). The CDR3 covers 16 residues. CDR3 sequence (DNA): TGTGCCAGCAGTTCCAGCCTCAGGGGGAACACCGGGGAGCTGTTTTTT. Translating it yields CASSSSLRGNTGELFF.

The chain is built from TRBV28 and TRBJ1-2, with 12 bases identical to TRBD1. Germline V gene data show CDR1 as MDHEN and CDR2 as SYDVKM. The trim removed 4 bases at V and 2 bases at J, leaving 2 bases unmatched. The CDR3 spans 15 residues. The CDR3 reads CASSSGTGGNYGYTF. CDR3 nucleotide sequence: TGTGCCAGCAGTTCGGGGACAGGGGGCAACTATGGCTACACCTTC.

The chain combines TRBV9 with TRBJ2-2; D might be TRBD1 (5 bases). This CDR3 has 13 amino acids. Trimming cost V 0 bases and J 6 bases, with 6 bases left between them. Germline V lookup: CDR1 SGDLS, CDR2 YYNGEE. This CDR3 is CASSVEGAGELFF. CDR3 nucleotides: TGTGCCAGCAGCGTAGAAGGGGCCGGGGAGCTGTTTTTT.

This clone appeared once. The chain couples TRBV3-1 (or the pseudogene TRBV3-2) to TRBJ2-1; 14 bases are shared with TRBD2. Trimming at V came to 4 bases and at J to 7 bases, leaving 9 bases not matched to a gene. The germline CDR1 and CDR2 sequences are LGHDT and YNNKEL (reference sequence). The CDR3 loop spans 17 amino acids. The CDR3 reads CASSLTPTSGGANEQFF. The CDR3 DNA reads as TGTGCCAGCAGCCTCACTCCGACTAGCGGGGGGGCAAATGAGCAGTTCTTC.

The rearrangement joins TRBV5-1 to TRBJ2-3; D is perhaps TRBD2 (7 bases). CDR1 SGHRS and CDR2 YFSETQ come from the germline V gene. Trimming cost V 5 bases and J 1 base, with 26 bases left between them. This CDR3 region has 19 residues. This CDR3 is CASRPNLSGGYKGTDTQYF. The CDR3 coding sequence is TGCGCCAGCAGGCCTAACCTCTCGGGGGGCTATAAAGGCACAGATACGCAGTATTTT.